This paragraph reports one T cell receptor beta chain. TCRdb's copy holds only in-frame clones and misses some; the assay was immunoSEQ multiplex PCR. The repertoire holds about 8,900 clones, with about 63% as singletons. The data originate from a study of tumor-infiltrating lymphocytes in localized non-small cell lung cancer. The TCR comes from a human donor with non-small cell lung cancer. Sequencing was performed on uninvolved lung tissue not adjacent to the tumor.

CDR3 sequence (DNA): TGCAGTGCGGATTCAGGGGAAGCAGCTTTCTTT. It is translated as CSADSGEAAFF. This sequence joins TRBV20-1 and TRBJ1-1; D may be TRBD1 (6 bases). Germline lookup yields CDR1 DFQATT and CDR2 SNEGSKA (reference sequence). The CDR3 spans 11 residues. V was shortened by 6 bases and J by 10 bases, with 15 bases between the two germline ends.